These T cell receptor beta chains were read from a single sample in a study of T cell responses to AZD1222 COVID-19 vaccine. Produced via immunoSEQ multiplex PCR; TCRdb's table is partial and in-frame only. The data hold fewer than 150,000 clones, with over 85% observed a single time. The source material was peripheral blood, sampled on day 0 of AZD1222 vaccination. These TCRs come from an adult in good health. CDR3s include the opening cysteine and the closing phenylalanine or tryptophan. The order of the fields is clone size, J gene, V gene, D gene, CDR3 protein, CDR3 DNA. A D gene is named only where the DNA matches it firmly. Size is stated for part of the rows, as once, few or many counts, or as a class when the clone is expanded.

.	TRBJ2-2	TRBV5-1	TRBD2	CASSLALTSGDGGELFF	TGCGCCAGCAGCTTGGCGTTGACTAGCGGGGACGGCGGGGAGCTGTTTTTT
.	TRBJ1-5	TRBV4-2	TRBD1	CASSRHTGTGRADSQPQHF	TGTGCCAGCAGCCGCCACACCGGGACAGGACGCGCGGATTCTCAGCCCCAGCATTTT
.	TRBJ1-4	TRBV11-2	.	CASSLSALGRIGEKLFF	TGTGCCAGCAGCCTTAGTGCTTTGGGGAGGATCGGTGAAAAACTGTTTTTT
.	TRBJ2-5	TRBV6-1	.	CASSEAGAGRSQETQYF	TGTGCCAGCAGTGAAGCGGGGGCAGGGAGGTCACAGGAGACCCAGTACTTC
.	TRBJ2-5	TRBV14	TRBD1	CASSQDPTGGSETQYF	TGTGCCAGCAGCCAAGATCCAACAGGGGGTTCAGAGACCCAGTACTTC
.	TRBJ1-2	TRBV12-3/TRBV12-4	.	CASSKDPYGYTF	TGTGCCAGCAGCAAAGACCCCTATGGCTACACCTTC
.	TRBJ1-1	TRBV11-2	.	CASRSPGRESTEAFF	TGTGCCAGCAGGTCCCCTGGACGGGAGAGCACTGAAGCTTTCTTT
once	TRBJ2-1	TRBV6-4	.	CASSYSRETYNEQFF	TGTGCCAGCAGTTACAGTAGGGAGACCTACAATGAGCAGTTCTTC
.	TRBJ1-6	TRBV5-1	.	CASSLALRGFNSPLHF	TGCGCCAGCAGCTTGGCCTTACGAGGCTTTAATTCACCCCTCCACTTT
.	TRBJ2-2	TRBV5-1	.	CASSASGVTGELFF	TGCGCCAGCAGCGCCTCAGGGGTCACCGGGGAGCTGTTTTTT
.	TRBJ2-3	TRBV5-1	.	CASSLGPARITDTQYF	TGCGCCAGCAGCTTGGGTCCAGCCCGGATAACAGATACGCAGTATTTT
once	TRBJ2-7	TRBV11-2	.	CASSLSPGEQYF	TGTGCCAGCAGCTTATCCCCCGGCGAGCAGTACTTC
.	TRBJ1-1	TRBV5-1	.	CASSLEGGGTEAFF	TGCGCCAGCAGCTTGGAGGGGGGTGGCACTGAAGCTTTCTTT
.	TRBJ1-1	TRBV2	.	CASSVGVGAFF	TGTGCCAGCAGTGTTGGGGTTGGAGCTTTCTTT
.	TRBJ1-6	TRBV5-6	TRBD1	CASTTLGQAYRNSPLHF	TGTGCCAGTACTACTCTGGGACAGGCCTATAGGAATTCACCCCTCCACTTT
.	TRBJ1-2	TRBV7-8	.	CASSGQRSDGYTF	TGTGCCAGCAGCGGACAGCGGTCGGATGGCTACACCTTC
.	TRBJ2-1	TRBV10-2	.	CASRWGGVGNEQFF	TGCGCCAGCAGATGGGGCGGGGTGGGCAATGAGCAGTTCTTC
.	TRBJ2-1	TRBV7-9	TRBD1	CASSPGQGGKQFF	TGTGCCAGCAGCCCAGGACAGGGTGGGAAGCAGTTCTTC
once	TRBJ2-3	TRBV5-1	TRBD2	CASNAGGQWADTQYF	TGCGCCAGCAACGCGGGGGGGCAGTGGGCAGATACGCAGTATTTT
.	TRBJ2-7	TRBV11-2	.	CASSLDRGNTYEQYF	TGTGCCAGCAGCTTAGATCGGGGCAACACCTACGAGCAGTACTTC
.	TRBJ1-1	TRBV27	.	CASSPLGTNTEAFF	TGTGCCAGCAGTCCCTTGGGTACGAACACTGAAGCTTTCTTT
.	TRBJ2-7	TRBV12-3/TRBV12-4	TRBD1	CASSPGGHEQYF	TGTGCCAGCAGCCCAGGGGGCCACGAGCAGTACTTC
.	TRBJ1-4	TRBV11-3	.	CASSSGPGEKLFF	TGTGCCAGCAGCTCCGGACCAGGGGAAAAACTGTTTTTT
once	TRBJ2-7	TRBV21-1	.	CASSKLGSGNYEQYF	TGTGCCAGCAGCAAATTGGGTTCGGGGAACTACGAGCAGTACTTC
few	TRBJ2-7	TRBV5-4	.	CASSLGGGLSSYEQYF	TGTGCCAGCAGCCTTGGTGGGGGTCTTTCCTCCTACGAGCAGTACTTC
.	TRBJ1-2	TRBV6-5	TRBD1	CASSSDRGDYGYTF	TGTGCCAGCAGTTCGGACAGGGGGGACTATGGCTACACCTTC
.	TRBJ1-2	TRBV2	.	CASSESPGPGYGYTF	TGTGCCAGCAGTGAATCCCCTGGACCAGGCTATGGCTACACCTTC
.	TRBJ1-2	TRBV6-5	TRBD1	CASSGTLDRVVGYTF	TGTGCCAGCAGCGGGACTCTTGACAGGGTGGTTGGCTACACCTTC
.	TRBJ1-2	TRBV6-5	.	CAARQWGLESGYTF	TGTGCCGCCCGACAGTGGGGGCTCGAGAGTGGCTACACCTTC